The clone carrying this T cell receptor beta chain was seen a few times. Its antigen is unknown. The data were obtained in a study of T cells and Merkel cell carcinoma outcomes. Produced via immunoSEQ multiplex PCR; TCRdb's table is partial and in-frame only. The sample includes about 15,000 clones, about 87% of them seen just once. Overall study findings and caveats: Reportedly, T-cell repertoire with density predicts Merkel cell carcinoma outcomes.

V trimming: 7 bases; J trimming: 5 bases; junction bases outside the gene matches: 5. The CDR3 runs to 14 residues. Germline lookup yields CDR1 MNHNY and CDR2 SVGAGI (reference sequence). V usage is TRBV6-6 and J usage is TRBJ2-3; 11 bases line up with TRBD2. The sequence was collected from a human donor with Merkel cell carcinoma. Sequencing was carried out using tumor tissue from Merkel cell carcinoma. The CDR3: CASILAGGQDTQYF. The CDR3 DNA reads as TGTGCCAGCATCTTAGCGGGAGGGCAAGATACGCAGTATTTT.